This note documents a single TCR beta chain sequence. The antigen it binds to is not known. It has no much larger one-base neighbor in the sample; base qualities were not kept. CDR1 and CDR2 are drawn from the germline V gene: KGHSH, LQKENI. From cysteine to phenylalanine, the CDR3 is 13 amino acids long. The CDR3 DNA has 39 bases and is translated from base 1. V drops 3 bases and J drops 5 bases, leaving 8 bases in between. PBMCs were isolated by Ficoll-Paque density gradient centrifugation. Instrument used: Illumina NovaSeq 6000. TCRalpha and TCRbeta cDNA libraries were constructed by 5'RACE with constant-segment primers, with sample barcodes and unique molecular identifiers being introduced. Trizol reagent was used to extract RNA from every sample. Library amplification was performed in two PCR steps, and a second sample barcode and Illumina TruSeq adapters were introduced in the second step. The libraries were sequenced on an Illumina NovaSeq using 2 x 150 bp paired-end reads. Concerning the study's data processing: Reads were demultiplexed and collapsed into UMI-guided consensus sequences with migec v1.2.7. Using mixcr v2.1.11, UMI consensuses were aligned to TRA and TRB V and J templates and then assembled into clonotypes. Expanded or contracted clonotypes were those called significant by both edgeR and NoisET, with noise models trained on biological replicates. For edgeR calls, the thresholds were a false discovery rate-adjusted p below 0.01 and a log2 fold-change of 1. PCA with hierarchical clustering of max-normalized trajectories of the 1000 most abundant clonotypes was used as exploratory dynamics analysis. The CD4 or CD8 phenotype of responding clones was assigned using the separately sequenced CD4+ and CD8+ repertoires. TCRdb reanalyzed the raw reads on its own, using fastp at Q25 for trimming and MiXCR for clone calling, and kept in-frame beta chains. Each CDR3 protein gets just one entry, which takes the most common genes and DNA from the rows behind it. For this entry, the V and J calls and clone size follow TCRdb and not the study's own pipeline. The sample data list 35,000 to 55,000 distinct CDR3 sequences, and approximately 9.7% of these were observed just once. In total, the top ten clones hold approximately 12% of the sample.

This sample was taken from a study of T-cell memory formation after mild COVID-19 (dated by TCRdb to about 2021). About the full investigation: TCR sequence clusters from the two donors were found to be largely donor specific. Longitudinal TCRalpha and TCRbeta repertoire sequencing tracked T-cell clones expanding and contracting after mild COVID-19 in a couple of donors. The cohort comprised two young, previously healthy adult volunteers, one female and one male.

The paper's findings and limits, for the study overall: SARS-CoV-2 specificity of the second-wave clones peaking on day 37 was not confirmed. Contracting CD4+ clones were located mainly in the CM and EM memory subsets, whereas CD8+ clones were found to be enriched in EMRA. Clones that contracted from day 15 to 85 showed balanced CD4/CD8 phenotypes, whereas a second wave of clones that expanded from day 15 to 37 leaned towards CD4+. Only a couple of mild cases were covered in the study, and larger cohorts including severe cases with pre-infection samples were considered necessary. Some responding clones were detected in pre-infection memory, suggesting pre-existing cross-reactive memory T cells joined the SARS-CoV-2 response.

Sequencing was performed on PBMCs or a T cell subset sorted from them (not recorded which). This TCR was recovered from an adult woman who had mild COVID-19 (a few samples of this study predate the infection). The sample titles of this study are shuffled in the database, so cell type and time point are left out; the donor was told from shared clones. The chain is encoded by TRBV18 joined to TRBJ1-5, with no reliable assignment of the D segment. The bases are TGTGCCAGCTCACCCAAGTCCCATCAGCCCCAGCATTTT. This is translated as CASSPKSHQPQHF.